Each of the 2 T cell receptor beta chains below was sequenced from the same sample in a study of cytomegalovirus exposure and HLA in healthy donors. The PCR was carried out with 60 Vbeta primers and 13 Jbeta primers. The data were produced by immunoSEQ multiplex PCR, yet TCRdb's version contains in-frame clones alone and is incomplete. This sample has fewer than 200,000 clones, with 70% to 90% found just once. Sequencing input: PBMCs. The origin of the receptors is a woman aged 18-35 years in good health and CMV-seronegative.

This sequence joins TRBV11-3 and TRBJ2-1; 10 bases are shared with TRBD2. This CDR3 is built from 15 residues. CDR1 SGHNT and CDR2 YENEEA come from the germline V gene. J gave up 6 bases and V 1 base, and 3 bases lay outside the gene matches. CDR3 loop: CASSLGLAGTNEQFF. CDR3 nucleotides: TGTGCCAGCAGCTTAGGACTAGCGGGCACCAATGAGCAGTTCTTC.

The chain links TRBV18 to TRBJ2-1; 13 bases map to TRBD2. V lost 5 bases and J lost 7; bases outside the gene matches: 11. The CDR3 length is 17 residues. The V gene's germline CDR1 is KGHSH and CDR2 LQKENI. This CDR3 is CASSRTGTSGTGNEQFF. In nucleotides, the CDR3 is TGTGCCAGCTCAAGAACCGGGACTAGCGGGACGGGGAATGAGCAGTTCTTC.